This T cell receptor (beta chain) originates from a study of identical twins. Whole-study findings and limits: Because invariant MAIT and iNKT cells could be present, zero-insertion analyses could be partly confounded. Abundant cord blood beta clonotypes carried fewer insertions; memory repertoires showed none.

A universal primer binding site was introduced by template switching. The final cDNA contained unique molecular identifiers. TCRdb reanalysed the 5' RACE reads using MiXCR and keeps one entry per CDR3 protein. The sample carries about 530,000 distinct CDR3 sequences, approximately 20% recorded once. Comment on this clonotype: Its antigen is undetermined.

These same data were also listed under a study on yellow fever vaccine responses in identical twins. That study adds: Twins' T cell vaccine responses reportedly looked partly convergent, partly personalized.

This receptor was taken from a woman under 30 in good health. The sample consisted of CD4+ T cells sorted from blood.

This CDR3 reads CSVETGVGTDTQYF. As DNA, the CDR3 is TGCAGCGTTGAGACAGGGGTGGGAACAGATACGCAGTATTTT. The rearrangement uses TRBV29-1 and TRBJ2-3; TRBD1 agrees at 8 bases. The CDR3 runs to 14 residues. The V segment lost 3 bases and the J segment 3 bases; nucleotides outside the gene matches: 5. Germline values: CDR1 SQVTM, CDR2 ANQGSEA.